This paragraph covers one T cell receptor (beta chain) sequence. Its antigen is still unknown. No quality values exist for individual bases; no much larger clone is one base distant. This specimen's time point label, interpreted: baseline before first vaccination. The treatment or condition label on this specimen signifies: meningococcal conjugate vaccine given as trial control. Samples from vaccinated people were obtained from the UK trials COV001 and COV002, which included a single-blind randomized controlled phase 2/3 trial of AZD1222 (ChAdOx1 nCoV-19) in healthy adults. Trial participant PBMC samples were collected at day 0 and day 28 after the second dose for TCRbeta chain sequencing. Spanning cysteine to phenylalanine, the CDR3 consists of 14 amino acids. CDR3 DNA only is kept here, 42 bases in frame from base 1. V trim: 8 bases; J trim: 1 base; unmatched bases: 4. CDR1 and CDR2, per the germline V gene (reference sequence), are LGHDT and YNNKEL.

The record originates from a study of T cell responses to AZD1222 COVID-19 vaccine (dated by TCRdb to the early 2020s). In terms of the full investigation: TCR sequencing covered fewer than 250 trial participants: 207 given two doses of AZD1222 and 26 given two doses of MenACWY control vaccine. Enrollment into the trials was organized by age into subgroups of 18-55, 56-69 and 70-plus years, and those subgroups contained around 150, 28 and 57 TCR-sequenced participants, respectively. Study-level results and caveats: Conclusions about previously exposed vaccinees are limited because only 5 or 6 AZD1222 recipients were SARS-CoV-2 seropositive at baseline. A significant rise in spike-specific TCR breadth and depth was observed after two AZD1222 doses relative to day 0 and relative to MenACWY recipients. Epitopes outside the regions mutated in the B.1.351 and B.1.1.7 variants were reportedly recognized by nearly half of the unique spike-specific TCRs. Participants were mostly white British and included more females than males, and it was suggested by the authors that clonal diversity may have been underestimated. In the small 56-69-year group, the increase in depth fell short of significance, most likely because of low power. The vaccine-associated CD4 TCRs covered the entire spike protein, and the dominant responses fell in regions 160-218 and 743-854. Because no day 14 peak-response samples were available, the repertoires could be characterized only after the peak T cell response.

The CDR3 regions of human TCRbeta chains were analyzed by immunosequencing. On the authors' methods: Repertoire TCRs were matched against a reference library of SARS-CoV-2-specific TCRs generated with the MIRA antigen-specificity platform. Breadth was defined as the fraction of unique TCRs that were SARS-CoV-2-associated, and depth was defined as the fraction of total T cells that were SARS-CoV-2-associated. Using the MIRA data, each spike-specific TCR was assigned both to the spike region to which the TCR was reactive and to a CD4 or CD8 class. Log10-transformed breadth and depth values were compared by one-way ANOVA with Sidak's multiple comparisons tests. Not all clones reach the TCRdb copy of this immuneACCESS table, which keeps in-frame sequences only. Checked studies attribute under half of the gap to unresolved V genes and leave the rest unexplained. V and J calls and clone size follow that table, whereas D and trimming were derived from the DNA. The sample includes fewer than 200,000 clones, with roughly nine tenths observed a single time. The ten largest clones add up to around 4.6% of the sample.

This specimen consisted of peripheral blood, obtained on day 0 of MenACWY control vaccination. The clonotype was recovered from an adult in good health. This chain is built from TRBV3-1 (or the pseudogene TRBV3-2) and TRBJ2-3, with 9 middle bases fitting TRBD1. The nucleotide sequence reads TGTGCCAGCGGGGGGACAGGGCGCACAGATACGCAGTATTTT. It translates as CASGGTGRTDTQYF.